This TCR beta chain was sequenced in a study of blood T cell repertoires in COVID-19 (dated by TCRdb to 2019 to 2021). At the level of the whole study: Collaborator samples came from the United States, Italy and Spain and covered acute and convalescent phases of COVID-19. The prospective study material was composed of cDNA or gDNA derived from T cells, B-cell-depleted T cells, or PBMCs. Subjects who had been exposed to COVID-19, were actively infected with it, or had recovered from it provided the deeply sampled blood TCRbeta repertoires that made up the dataset. The repertoires were released in a freely available public database meant as a resource for research on the immune response to SARS-CoV-2. Samples were obtained from the ongoing ImmuneRACE study (first 160 participants) and from 950 to 1,500 subjects provided by 6 global collaborators. A de-identified subject ID, COVID-19 status, age in years and sex were almost always included in the sample metadata. HLA class I and class II types, where available, came from metadata supplied by the sample provider rather than from assay-based typing.

Unmatched junction bases come to 4, with V trimmed by 6 bases and J by 0 bases. From its cysteine to its phenylalanine, the CDR3 spans 15 amino acids. The DNA shown is the 45-base CDR3, in frame from base 1. In the germline V gene, CDR1 corresponds to SNHLY and CDR2 to FYNNEI. Concerning this clone itself: Its antigen is still unknown. The input lacks base qualities; no much larger clone sits a single base away. Within the sample, other DNA sequences also encode this same CDR3.

One collaborating source in Seattle enrolled patients while the patients were actively infected and followed the patients over time throughout the course of disease. The collaborating institutions used their own protocols to collect whole blood in K2EDTA tubes. Collaborator samples were shipped for TCRbeta analysis as frozen whole blood, isolated PBMCs, or DNA extracted from either sample type. The immunoSEQ Assay, a bias-controlled multiplex PCR, was used to amplify TCRbeta CDR3 regions from genomic DNA. The source study handled its data this way. The number of nucleated cells in each sample was estimated from the amplification of reference gene primers within the assay. To quantify the absolute abundance of each unique TCRbeta CDR3 rearrangement, sequence reads were collapsed and filtered. For each sample, productive Simpson clonality was calculated as the square root of Simpson's diversity index over productive rearrangements. In its TCRdb copy, this immuneACCESS table keeps in-frame sequences only and misses some clones. Where compared with another copy, unresolved V genes explain less than half of these, and the others have no known cause. The DNA gave D and trimming, while V, J and clone size come from that table. The sample table contains about 64,000 clones; only one count was recorded for around 90% of them. The ten largest account for 43% of the sample.

General conclusions and limits of the study: Clinical and demographic metadata were provided uncurated, with the amount varying by source and participant.

Sequencing was done on a sample of peripheral blood. The V and J segments used are TRBV2 and TRBJ2-1; 8 central bases correspond to TRBD2. The TCR sequence derives from a woman aged 55 to 70 with COVID-19, enrolled during active disease. CDR3 loop: CASRRGGSSYNEQFF. In nucleotides, the sequence is TGTGCCAGCAGACGGGGGGGGAGCTCCTACAATGAGCAGTTCTTC.